This T cell receptor (beta chain) was identified in a study of blood T cells in healthy people across ages. Germline values: CDR1 SGHAT, CDR2 FQNNGV. The CDR3 is 15 residues long. Trimming took 2 bases from V and 0 from J, leaving 11 bases between them. This clonotype was found a few times. A second PCR of 7 to 11 cycles used a sample-barcoded 5' primer and a J-beta primer mix. A single record per CDR3 protein comes from TCRdb applying MiXCR to the 5' RACE reads. The sample carries 750,000 to 950,000 distinct CDR3 sequences, under 35% recorded once. These sequences were also reported in another study, on T cells of mothers and their children.

Specimen: blood. The sequence derives from a middle-aged woman in good health. The chain uses TRBV11-2 and TRBJ2-7; D call uncertain. This chain's CDR3 is CASSLNYDFSYEQYF. Written as DNA, the CDR3 is TGTGCCAGCAGCTTAAATTACGACTTCTCCTACGAGCAGTACTTC.